What follows is one T cell receptor (beta chain) and its context. Its antigen is currently not known. The data stem from a study of cytomegalovirus exposure and HLA in healthy donors (dated by TCRdb to the late 2010s). With respect to the entire study: In an earlier analysis of around 540 of the donors, 276 Gb of sequence data and some 100 million unique TCR beta sequences from about 179 million T cells were reported. Rather than using new phenotypic data, the later analysis identified candidate immune exposures from TCR beta sequences and from how often those sequences occurred across donors. Across around 400 genotyped donors of the cohort, an average of roughly 250,000 unique TCR beta nucleotide sequences per donor were sequenced, and roughly a sixth of those sequences were non-productive. Class I and class II HLA loci were covered by the typing at four-digit resolution. A later analysis re-analyzed previously published TCR beta repertoires from several hundred donors and added high-resolution HLA genotyping to study TCR occurrence patterns. A later genetic analysis used genome-wide SNP genotypes for 398 of the 666 donors, treating that subset as a discovery cohort. Among the roughly 400 genotyped donors, under 90% belonged to the genetic ancestry cluster associated with self-reported Caucasian donors. To predict cytomegalovirus infection status, the study combined high-throughput TCR immunosequencing, statistical association of individual TCRs with disease status, and machine learning. The number of donors typed differed by locus, with roughly 620-630 for A, B, C, DRB1 and DQB1, around 500 for DQA1, 600 to 610 for DPA1, and around 430 for DPB1. Along with the roughly 670-subject first cohort, a separate validation cohort of approximately 110 different subjects was used. Because of strong linkage in the cohort, 5 or 6 DR-DQ haplotypes were treated as single units for association and clustering. An early release that covered fewer than 800 HLA-typed donors contained approximately 300 gigabases of sequencing data and around 80 million unique TCR sequences. To decide whether each TCR beta V gene segment behaved as functional or pseudogenic, an earlier analysis of fewer than 750 of the donors relied on high-throughput TCR beta sequencing. All discovery cohort repertoires had been generated using a single sequencing platform. The T cell repertoires of 550 to 850 subjects were profiled by immunosequencing and related to cytomegalovirus serostatus. Donor age, sex, ethnicity and CMV serostatus were compiled together with the repertoire data. The aim of the study was to test whether cataloging public T cell receptors could identify signatures of past pathogen exposure. Study-wide findings and limitations: In an earlier analysis of around 500 of the donors, most TCR beta V segments appeared in productive rearrangements about 87% or about 30% of the time, broadly matching IMGT annotations. A further reported finding was that TCR beta sequences accurately predicted the HLA-A and HLA-B alleles for most subjects in the first cohort. According to a later analysis, most CMV-associated TCR beta chains appeared to be HLA-restricted, and the HLA associations seemed to be driven largely by CMV exposure. Because counts were too low, approximately 15 rarely observed V segments, including chromosome 9 orphons, were excluded from the earlier analysis of under 650 of the donors. When HLA alleles, especially DR and DQ, strongly co-occurred, attributing TCR associations to individual alleles was difficult. Specific HLA alleles were associated with over 15,000 TCR beta sequences at a false discovery rate of 0.05 in a later analysis. A cluster of highly shared sequence variants was judged likely to represent a technical artifact of the sequencing pipeline. Immune exposure information for the cohort was limited to CMV serostatus. In a later analysis, several top co-occurrence clusters were reported to appear linked to parvovirus B19, influenza, CMV and Epstein-Barr virus. V-gene and J-gene trimming of TCR beta chains was associated with a missense DCLRE1C variant in a later genetic analysis, and the association was replicated in an independent cohort. The classifier was reported to diagnose cytomegalovirus status with high specificity and sensitivity in both the original and validation cohorts. In the study, approximately 150 TCR beta chains were listed as associated with cytomegalovirus. Sequencing depth was assumed to be roughly uniform across donors in the presence/absence analyses, though that assumption may not hold. It was suggested by the authors that the approach could potentially be generalized to other disease states and immunological phenotypes. Most TCR sequences were observed very rarely across donors, whereas some public TCRs were present in many individuals. In a later analysis, the rate of TCR association differed among HLA loci, with DRB1 alleles having the most associated TCRs and HLA-C alleles having the fewest. Some IMGT-functional V segments, including TRBV6-2 and TRBV6-3, could not be distinguished by the 87-base-pair reads and were therefore excluded. The cohort was sequenced for TCR beta chains only, and without alpha or paired-chain data the features that could be detected were limited. A later genetic analysis reported fewer N-insertions in productive TCRs among donors in an Asian-associated ancestry cluster than the roughly 640-donor mean. In a later analysis, HLA-associated TCR beta chains showed more clonal expansion and lower generation probabilities than non-associated chains that were equally common. HLA typing was unavailable for some donors at each locus, so association tests used only the typed subset. Linkage disequilibrium might explain the correlated functional status among segregating V segments, but an unknown experimental factor could not be excluded. In vitro tests confirmed that a few of the cytomegalovirus-associated TCR beta chains recognize cytomegalovirus antigens.

The cohort comprised under 700 healthy bone marrow donors. At the time of sampling, all cohort members were nominally healthy, though unrecorded immune exposures were likely present. The donor was CMV seropositive and belonged to the group of more than 250 seropositive cohort members. A peripheral blood sample was collected from each donor, and TCR beta sequencing was performed on peripheral blood mononuclear cells. Genomic DNA extraction from the blood cell samples was performed with the Qiagen DNeasy Blood Extraction Kit. The method behind the library was the immunoSEQ multiplex PCR assay. For the multiplex PCR, a mixture combining 60 forward primers for TCR Vbeta segments and 13 reverse primers for TCR Jbeta segments was used. The CDR3 region of rearranged TCR beta genes was amplified from genomic DNA with a multiplex PCR assay. On the Illumina HiSeq System, the amplified TCR beta libraries were sequenced as 87-base-pair reads. Processing in the source paper ran as follows. Across the 600 to 700 repertoires, a later analysis counted some 80 million unique TCR beta chains, roughly 11 million of which were shared by at least two donors. A nearest-neighbor algorithm error-corrected the raw reads and collapsed the reads into unique sequences, merging closely related sequences to remove PCR and sequencing errors. V, D and J gene segments were assigned by aligning CDR3 sequences to IMGT reference sequences. For a sequence to be retained, a match of at least six nucleotides to both a V gene segment and a J gene segment was required. A rearrangement counted as productive if the CDR3 had no stop codons and remained in frame with V and J, and every other rearrangement counted as non-productive. CDR3 was defined by IMGT convention, running from the second conserved V-encoded cysteine to the conserved J-encoded phenylalanine. The earlier analysis of some 540 of the donors excluded any sequence lacking an unambiguous match to a single V gene segment. An earlier analysis of a few hundred of the donors classified V segments as functional when productive rearrangements were above 56.7% and as segregating when the standard deviation between donors was above 5%. A statistical classification framework was built to diagnose cytomegalovirus status from the catalog of TCR beta chain sequences. In a later analysis, TCR nucleotide sequences were compared against IMGT/GENE-DB human TR gene sequences so that V and J genes could be assigned. In a later analysis, CDR3 sequences and most-parsimonious VDJ recombination scenarios were assigned using the TCRdist pipeline. In a later analysis, each TCR beta chain was defined by its CDR3 amino acid sequence together with its V-gene family, and reads lacking a unique V-gene family were excluded. In a later analysis, approximately 590 highly shared, low-generation-probability nucleotide sequences were removed to address suspected cross-contamination and a sequencing artifact. In a later analysis, a clonal expansion index for each public chain was calculated from normalized within-repertoire ranks of inferred template counts. In a later analysis, generation probabilities were computed with a VDJ recombination model fitted to out-of-frame rearrangements, and the resulting probabilities were checked against IGoR. In a later analysis, hypergeometric tests were used to score TCR-TCR, TCR-HLA and TCR-CMV co-occurrence, with a repertoire-size bias correction applied to TCR pairs. False discovery rates were estimated in a later analysis by permuting HLA or CMV assignments 20 times. In a later analysis, co-occurring TCRs were grouped with DBSCAN, and TCRdist sequence similarity was added when clustering was performed within HLA-allele-positive subsets. Co-occurrence clustering excluded repertoires with fewer than 30,000 or more than 120,000 public chains, plus five with anomalous nucleotide sharing. TCRdb took over this immuneACCESS table, retaining in-frame rearrangements with V and J assigned. Such tables are incomplete; in checked studies, under half of the missing clones stem from an unresolved V gene, and the remainder is unexplained. That table supplies the V and J calls and clone size; D and trimming were determined from the DNA. This sample's table lists 70,000 to 90,000 clones. In total, the top ten clones hold less than 5% of the sample.

The junction carries 11 bases between V and J, which are trimmed by 0 bases and 3 bases respectively. Looking up the germline V gene yields CDR1 SNHLY and CDR2 FYNNEI. The CDR3 runs 15 amino acids, cysteine and phenylalanine included. Just the 45-base CDR3 DNA is kept, in frame starting at base 1. The chain is assembled from TRBV2 and TRBJ1-2; the best D guess is TRBD1, with 6 bases matching. The clonotype originates from a man between 18 and 35 years old in good health and CMV-seropositive. Specimen: PBMCs. The CDR3 in this case is CASSEASGTYYGYTF. The bases read TGTGCCAGCAGTGAAGCGTCCGGGACATACTATGGCTACACCTTC.